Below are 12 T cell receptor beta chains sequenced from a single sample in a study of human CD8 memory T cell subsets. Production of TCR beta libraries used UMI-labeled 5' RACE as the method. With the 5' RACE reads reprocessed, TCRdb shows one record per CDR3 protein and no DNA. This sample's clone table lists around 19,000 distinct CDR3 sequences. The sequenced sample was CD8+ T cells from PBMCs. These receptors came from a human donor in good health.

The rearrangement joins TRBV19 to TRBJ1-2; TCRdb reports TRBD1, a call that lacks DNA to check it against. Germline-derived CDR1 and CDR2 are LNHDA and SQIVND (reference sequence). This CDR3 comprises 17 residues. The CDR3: CASSITLAGGENYGYTF.

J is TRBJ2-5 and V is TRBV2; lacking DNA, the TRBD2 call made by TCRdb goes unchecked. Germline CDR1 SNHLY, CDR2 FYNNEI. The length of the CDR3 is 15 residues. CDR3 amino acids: CASSQTGTAQETQYF.

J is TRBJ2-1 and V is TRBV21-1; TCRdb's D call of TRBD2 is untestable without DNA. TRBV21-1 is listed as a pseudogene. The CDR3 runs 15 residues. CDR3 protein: CASSLGRPILDEQFF.

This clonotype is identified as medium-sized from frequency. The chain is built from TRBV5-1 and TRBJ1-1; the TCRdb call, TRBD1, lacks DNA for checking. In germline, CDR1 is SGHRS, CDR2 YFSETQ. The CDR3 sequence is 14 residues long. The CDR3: CASSRGQGNTEAFF. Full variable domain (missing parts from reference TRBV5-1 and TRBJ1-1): KAGVTQTPRYLIKTRGQQVTLSCSPISGHRSVSWYQQTPGQGLQFLFEYFSETQRNKGNFPGRFSGRQFSNSRSEMNVSTLELGDSALYLCASSRGQGNTEAFFGQGTRLTVV.

The CDR3 loop reads CASRMGGPQHF. This chain joins TRBV19 and TRBJ1-5; TCRdb returns TRBD1, unconfirmable since there is no DNA. CDR1 LNHDA and CDR2 SQIVND come from the germline V gene (reference sequence). The CDR3 has 11 residues. The whole variable domain, remainder taken from reference TRBV19 and TRBJ1-5, is DGGITQSPKYLFRKEGQNVTLSCEQNLNHDAMYWYRQDPGQGLRLIYYSQIVNDFQKGDIAEGYSVSREKKESFPLTVTSAQKNPTAFYLCASRMGGPQHFGDGTRLSIL.

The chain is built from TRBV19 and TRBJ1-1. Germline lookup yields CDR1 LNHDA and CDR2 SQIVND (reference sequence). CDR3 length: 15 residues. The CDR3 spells CASSIRGGPETEAFF.

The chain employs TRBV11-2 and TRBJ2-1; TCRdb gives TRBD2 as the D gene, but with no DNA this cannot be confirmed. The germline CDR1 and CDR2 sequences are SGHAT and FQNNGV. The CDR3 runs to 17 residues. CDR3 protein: CASSLGSSGAPYNEQFF.

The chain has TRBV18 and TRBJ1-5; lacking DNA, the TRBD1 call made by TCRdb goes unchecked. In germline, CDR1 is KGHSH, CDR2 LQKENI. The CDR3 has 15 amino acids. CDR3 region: CASSPGQGAYQPQHF.

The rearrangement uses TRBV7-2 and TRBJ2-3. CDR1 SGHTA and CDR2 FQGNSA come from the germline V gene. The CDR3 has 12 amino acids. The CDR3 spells CASSLTHDTQYF.

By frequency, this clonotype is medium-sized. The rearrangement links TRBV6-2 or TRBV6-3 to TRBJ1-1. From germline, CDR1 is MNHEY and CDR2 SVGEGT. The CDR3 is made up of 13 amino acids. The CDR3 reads CASSYGPNTEAFF.

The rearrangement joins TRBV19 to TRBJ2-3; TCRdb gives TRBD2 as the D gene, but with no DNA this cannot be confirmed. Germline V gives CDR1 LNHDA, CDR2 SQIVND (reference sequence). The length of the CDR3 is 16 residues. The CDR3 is CASSIGLPGISDTQYF.

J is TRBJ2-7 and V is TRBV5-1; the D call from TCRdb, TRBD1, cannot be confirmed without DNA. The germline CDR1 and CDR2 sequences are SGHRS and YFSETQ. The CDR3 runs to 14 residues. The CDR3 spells CASSPWLSSYEQYF.